The clone carrying this TCR beta chain was found a few times. The sample originates from a study of blood T cell repertoires in COVID-19. TCRdb keeps only in-frame clones here, not all; method: immunoSEQ multiplex PCR. The sample consists of more than 150,000 clones, approximately 90% of them appearing once. This CDR3 comprises 13 residues. V gave up 4 bases and J gave up 3 bases; unmatched junction bases: 2. CDR1 is MNHEY and CDR2 is SVGAGI in the germline V gene. Sequenced material: PBMCs or T cells enriched from blood (not recorded which). J is TRBJ1-2 and V is TRBV6-5, with 7 bases identical to TRBD1. This receptor was taken from a woman under 40 who had recovered from COVID-19. CDR3 DNA: TGTGCCAGCAGTTGGGACAGCGACTATGGCTACACCTTC. Translated, it gives CASSWDSDYGYTF.